This T cell receptor (beta chain) was obtained from a study of CD8+ T cells in alopecia areata. The wider study: Affected scalp percentage determined the severity score of treated patients.

Trimming left V 6 bases short and J 3 bases short, with 14 bases between. The CDR3 has 14 residues. Germline CDR1 ENHRY, CDR2 SYGVKD. Following RNA extraction, reverse transcription yielded cDNA that acted as the sequencing template. Profiled with immunoSEQ multiplex PCR; TCRdb holds only in-frame clones, not every one. The table records 95,000 to 100,000 clones, approximately 60% of them present only once. Treatment defined: oral pan-JAK inhibitor, 5-10 mg twice daily. The sequence came from a human donor with alopecia areata. Sequenced material: CD8+ T cells sorted from blood, taken at week 4, from a patient treated with tofacitinib. J is TRBJ1-2 and V is TRBV10-3, with D uncertain. The CDR3 sequence: CAIREDGEYYGYTF. Here the CDR3 DNA reads TGTGCCATCAGGGAGGACGGCGAATACTATGGCTACACCTTC.